The clone carrying this TCR beta chain was seen at least ten times. The data were obtained in a study of molecular identifiers for immune sequencing clone quantification. MiXCR, applied by TCRdb to the PCR reads, yields one record per CDR3 protein. Among some 650,000 distinct CDR3 sequences, 15% to 20% were seen once, and the ten largest hold roughly 0.83%. The J segment lost 4 bases and the V segment lost 6 bases, leaving 8 bases of the junction unmatched. There are 15 residues in the CDR3. The chain recombines TRBV12-3 or TRBV12-4 with TRBJ2-5; TRBD2 agrees at 10 bases. The source is a human donor in good health. Some libraries in this study had Jurkat cell RNA spiked in. Sample: naive CD8+ T cells from blood, with Jurkat cell RNA spiked in. The subset is: FACS-sorted CD8+CD4-CCR7+CD45RA+ naive T cells. In DNA, the CDR3 is TGTGCCAGCAGCAGGAGCGGGGGGGCCTTAGAGACCCAGTACTTC. Amino acid sequence: CASSRSGGALETQYF.